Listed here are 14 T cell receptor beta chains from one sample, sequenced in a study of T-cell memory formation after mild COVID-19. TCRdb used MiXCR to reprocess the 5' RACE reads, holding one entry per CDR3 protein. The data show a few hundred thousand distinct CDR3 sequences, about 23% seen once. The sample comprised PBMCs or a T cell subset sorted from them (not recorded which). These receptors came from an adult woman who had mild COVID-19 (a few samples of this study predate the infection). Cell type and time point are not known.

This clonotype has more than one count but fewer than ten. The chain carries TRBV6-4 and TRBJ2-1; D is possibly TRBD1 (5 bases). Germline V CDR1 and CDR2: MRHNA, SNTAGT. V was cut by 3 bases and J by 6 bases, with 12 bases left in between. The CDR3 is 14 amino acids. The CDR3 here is CASSETVGANEQFF. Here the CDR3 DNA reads TGTGCCAGCAGTGAGACAGTGGGTGCCAATGAGCAGTTCTTC.

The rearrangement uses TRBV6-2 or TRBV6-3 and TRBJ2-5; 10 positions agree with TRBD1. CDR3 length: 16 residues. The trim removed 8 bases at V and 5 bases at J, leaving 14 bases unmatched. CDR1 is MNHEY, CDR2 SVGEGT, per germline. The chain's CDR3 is CASGILLTGGLETQYF. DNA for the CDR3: TGTGCCAGCGGAATCCTTTTGACAGGGGGCCTGGAGACCCAGTACTTC.

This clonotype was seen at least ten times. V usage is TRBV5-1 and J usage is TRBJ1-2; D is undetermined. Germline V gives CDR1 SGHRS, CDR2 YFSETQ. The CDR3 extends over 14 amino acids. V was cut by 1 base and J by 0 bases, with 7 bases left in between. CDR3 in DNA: TGCGCCAGCAGCTTGTGGGCAGCTAACTATGGCTACACCTTC. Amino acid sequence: CASSLWAANYGYTF.

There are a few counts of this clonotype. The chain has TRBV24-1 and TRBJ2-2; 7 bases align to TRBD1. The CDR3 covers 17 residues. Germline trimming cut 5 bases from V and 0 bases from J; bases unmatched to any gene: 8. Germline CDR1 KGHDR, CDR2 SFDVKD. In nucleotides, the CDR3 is TGTGCCACCAGTGGATCATGGGACAGCACGAACACCGGGGAGCTGTTTTTT. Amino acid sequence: CATSGSWDSTNTGELFF.

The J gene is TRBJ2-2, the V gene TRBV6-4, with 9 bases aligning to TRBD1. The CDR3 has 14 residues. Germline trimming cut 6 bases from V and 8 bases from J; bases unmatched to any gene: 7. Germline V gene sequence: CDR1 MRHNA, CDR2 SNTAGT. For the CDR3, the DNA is TGTGCCAGCAGCCGGGACAGGGAAGTTGGGGAGCTGTTTTTT. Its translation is CASSRDREVGELFF.

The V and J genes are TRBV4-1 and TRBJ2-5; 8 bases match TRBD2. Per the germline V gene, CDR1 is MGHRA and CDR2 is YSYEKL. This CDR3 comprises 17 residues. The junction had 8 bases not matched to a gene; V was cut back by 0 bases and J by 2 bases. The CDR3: CASSQDGLAGLQETQYF. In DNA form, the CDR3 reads TGCGCCAGCAGCCAAGATGGGCTAGCGGGCCTTCAAGAGACCCAGTACTTC.

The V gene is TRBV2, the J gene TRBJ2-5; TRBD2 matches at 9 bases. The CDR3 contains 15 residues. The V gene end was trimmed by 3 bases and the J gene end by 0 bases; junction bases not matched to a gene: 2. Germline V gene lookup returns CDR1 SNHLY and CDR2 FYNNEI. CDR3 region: CASSDRLADQETQYF. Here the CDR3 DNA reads TGTGCCAGCAGTGATAGACTAGCGGACCAAGAGACCCAGTACTTC. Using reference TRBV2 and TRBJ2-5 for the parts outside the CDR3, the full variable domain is EPEVTQTPSHQVTQMGQEVILRCVPISNHLYFYWYRQILGQKVEFLVSFYNNEISEKSEIFDDQFSVERPDGSNFTLKIRSTKLEDSAMYFCASSDRLADQETQYFGPGTRLLVL.

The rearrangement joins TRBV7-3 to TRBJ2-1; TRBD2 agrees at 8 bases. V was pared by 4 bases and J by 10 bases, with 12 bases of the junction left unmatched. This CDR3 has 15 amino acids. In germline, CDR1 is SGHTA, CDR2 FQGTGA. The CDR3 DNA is TGTGCCAGCAGCTCAAAAACTCCGCGGGAGGTCGAGCAGTTCTTC. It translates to CASSSKTPREVEQFF.

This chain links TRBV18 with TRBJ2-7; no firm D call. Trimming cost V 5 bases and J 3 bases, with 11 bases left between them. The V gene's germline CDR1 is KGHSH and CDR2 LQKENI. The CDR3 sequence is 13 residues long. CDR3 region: CASSGTELYEQYF. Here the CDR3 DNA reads TGTGCCAGCTCAGGCACGGAACTCTACGAGCAGTACTTC.

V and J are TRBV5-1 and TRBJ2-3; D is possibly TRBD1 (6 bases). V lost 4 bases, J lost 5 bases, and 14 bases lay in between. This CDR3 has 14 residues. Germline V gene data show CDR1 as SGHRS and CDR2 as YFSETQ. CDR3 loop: CASSRGRGEDTQYF. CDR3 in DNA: TGCGCCAGCAGCCGGGGCAGGGGTGAAGATACGCAGTATTTT.

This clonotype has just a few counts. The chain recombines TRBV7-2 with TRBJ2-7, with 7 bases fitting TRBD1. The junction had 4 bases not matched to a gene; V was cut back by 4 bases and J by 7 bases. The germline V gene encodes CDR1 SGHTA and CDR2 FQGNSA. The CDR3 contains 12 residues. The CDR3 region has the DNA TGTGCCAGCAGCTCGACAGGGTGGGAGCAGTACTTC. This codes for CASSSTGWEQYF. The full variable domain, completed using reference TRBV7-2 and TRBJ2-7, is GAGVSQSPSNKVTEKGKDVELRCDPISGHTALYWYRQSLGQGLEFLIYFQGNSAPDKSGLPSDRFSAERTGGSVSTLTIQRTQQEDSAVYLCASSSTGWEQYFGPGTRLTVT.

CDR3 sequence reads: CASSRIGLVEEGYTF. The CDR3 nucleotides read TGTGCCAGCAGCCGAATCGGCCTGGTGGAGGAAGGCTACACCTTC. The genes are TRBV7-8 and TRBJ1-2; D is unresolved. Germline loops: CDR1 SGHVS, CDR2 FQNEAQ. The CDR3 covers 15 residues. The V gene lost 5 bases and the J gene lost 8 bases, with 21 bases spanning the gap.

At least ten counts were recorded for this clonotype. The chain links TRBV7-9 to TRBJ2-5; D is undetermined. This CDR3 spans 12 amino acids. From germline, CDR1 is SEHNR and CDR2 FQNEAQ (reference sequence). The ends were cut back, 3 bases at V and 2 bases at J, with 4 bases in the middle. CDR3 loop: CASSFGQETQYF. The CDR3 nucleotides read TGTGCCAGCAGCTTTGGACAAGAGACCCAGTACTTC.

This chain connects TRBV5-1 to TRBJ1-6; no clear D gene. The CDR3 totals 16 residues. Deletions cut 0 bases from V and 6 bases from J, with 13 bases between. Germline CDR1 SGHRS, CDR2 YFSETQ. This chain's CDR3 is CASSLGMRVGNSPLHF. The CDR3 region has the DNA TGCGCCAGCAGCTTGGGGATGAGGGTCGGTAATTCACCCCTCCACTTT.